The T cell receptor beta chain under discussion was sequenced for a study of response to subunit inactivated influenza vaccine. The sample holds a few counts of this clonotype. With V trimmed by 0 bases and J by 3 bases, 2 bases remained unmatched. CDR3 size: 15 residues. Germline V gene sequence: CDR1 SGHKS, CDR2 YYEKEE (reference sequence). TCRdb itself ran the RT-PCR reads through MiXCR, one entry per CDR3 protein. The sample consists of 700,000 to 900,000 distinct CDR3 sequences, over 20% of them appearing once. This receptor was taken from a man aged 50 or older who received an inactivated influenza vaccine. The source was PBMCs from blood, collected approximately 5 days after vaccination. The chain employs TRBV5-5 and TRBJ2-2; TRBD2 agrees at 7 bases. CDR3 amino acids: CASSLDGLDTGELFF. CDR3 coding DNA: TGTGCCAGCAGCTTGGACGGACTAGACACCGGGGAGCTGTTTTTT.